The source of this T cell receptor (beta chain) is a study of OX40 agonist ivuxolimab in advanced cancers. Background on the study: An agonistic anti-OX40 (CD134) antibody, ivuxolimab, was used to treat the patients. Study results and caveats: Averaged across samples, CD8+ T cells carried more expanded clones than CD4+ did. The CD4+ and CD8+ T cells in the blood had expanded clonally by week 6 at 0.1 to 3.0 mg/kg. Normalized expansion of T-cell clones was also low for some nonresponders.

Turning to this clone: The antigen remains unidentified.

The repertoire was sequenced with immunoSEQ multiplex PCR; TCRdb's copy has only in-frame clones and lacks some. The repertoire includes 50,000 to 65,000 clones, around 86% of them detected once, and 4% to 5.5% sits in the top ten. Germline CDR1 is SGDLS and CDR2 is YYNGEE. J gave up 3 bases and V 3 bases, and 11 bases lay outside the gene matches. The CDR3 loop spans 17 amino acids. The sequence was collected from an adult with an advanced solid tumor such as melanoma, head and neck, liver or kidney cancer. Material: CD4+ or CD8+ T cells sorted from blood, obtained in a trial of the OX40 agonist ivuxolimab. The V call is TRBV9, the J call TRBJ1-2, with 10 bases lining up with TRBD1. CDR3 sequence (DNA): TGTGCCAGCAGCGGACCGGGACAGGGGAGATTTGACTATGGCTACACCTTC. Its translation is CASSGPGQGRFDYGYTF. Filled out from reference TRBV9 and TRBJ1-2, the complete variable domain reads DSGVTQTPKHLITATGQRVTLRCSPRSGDLSVYWYQQSLDQGLQFLIQYYNGEERAKGNILERFSAQQFPDLHSELNLSSLELGDSALYFCASSGPGQGRFDYGYTFGSGTRLTVV.